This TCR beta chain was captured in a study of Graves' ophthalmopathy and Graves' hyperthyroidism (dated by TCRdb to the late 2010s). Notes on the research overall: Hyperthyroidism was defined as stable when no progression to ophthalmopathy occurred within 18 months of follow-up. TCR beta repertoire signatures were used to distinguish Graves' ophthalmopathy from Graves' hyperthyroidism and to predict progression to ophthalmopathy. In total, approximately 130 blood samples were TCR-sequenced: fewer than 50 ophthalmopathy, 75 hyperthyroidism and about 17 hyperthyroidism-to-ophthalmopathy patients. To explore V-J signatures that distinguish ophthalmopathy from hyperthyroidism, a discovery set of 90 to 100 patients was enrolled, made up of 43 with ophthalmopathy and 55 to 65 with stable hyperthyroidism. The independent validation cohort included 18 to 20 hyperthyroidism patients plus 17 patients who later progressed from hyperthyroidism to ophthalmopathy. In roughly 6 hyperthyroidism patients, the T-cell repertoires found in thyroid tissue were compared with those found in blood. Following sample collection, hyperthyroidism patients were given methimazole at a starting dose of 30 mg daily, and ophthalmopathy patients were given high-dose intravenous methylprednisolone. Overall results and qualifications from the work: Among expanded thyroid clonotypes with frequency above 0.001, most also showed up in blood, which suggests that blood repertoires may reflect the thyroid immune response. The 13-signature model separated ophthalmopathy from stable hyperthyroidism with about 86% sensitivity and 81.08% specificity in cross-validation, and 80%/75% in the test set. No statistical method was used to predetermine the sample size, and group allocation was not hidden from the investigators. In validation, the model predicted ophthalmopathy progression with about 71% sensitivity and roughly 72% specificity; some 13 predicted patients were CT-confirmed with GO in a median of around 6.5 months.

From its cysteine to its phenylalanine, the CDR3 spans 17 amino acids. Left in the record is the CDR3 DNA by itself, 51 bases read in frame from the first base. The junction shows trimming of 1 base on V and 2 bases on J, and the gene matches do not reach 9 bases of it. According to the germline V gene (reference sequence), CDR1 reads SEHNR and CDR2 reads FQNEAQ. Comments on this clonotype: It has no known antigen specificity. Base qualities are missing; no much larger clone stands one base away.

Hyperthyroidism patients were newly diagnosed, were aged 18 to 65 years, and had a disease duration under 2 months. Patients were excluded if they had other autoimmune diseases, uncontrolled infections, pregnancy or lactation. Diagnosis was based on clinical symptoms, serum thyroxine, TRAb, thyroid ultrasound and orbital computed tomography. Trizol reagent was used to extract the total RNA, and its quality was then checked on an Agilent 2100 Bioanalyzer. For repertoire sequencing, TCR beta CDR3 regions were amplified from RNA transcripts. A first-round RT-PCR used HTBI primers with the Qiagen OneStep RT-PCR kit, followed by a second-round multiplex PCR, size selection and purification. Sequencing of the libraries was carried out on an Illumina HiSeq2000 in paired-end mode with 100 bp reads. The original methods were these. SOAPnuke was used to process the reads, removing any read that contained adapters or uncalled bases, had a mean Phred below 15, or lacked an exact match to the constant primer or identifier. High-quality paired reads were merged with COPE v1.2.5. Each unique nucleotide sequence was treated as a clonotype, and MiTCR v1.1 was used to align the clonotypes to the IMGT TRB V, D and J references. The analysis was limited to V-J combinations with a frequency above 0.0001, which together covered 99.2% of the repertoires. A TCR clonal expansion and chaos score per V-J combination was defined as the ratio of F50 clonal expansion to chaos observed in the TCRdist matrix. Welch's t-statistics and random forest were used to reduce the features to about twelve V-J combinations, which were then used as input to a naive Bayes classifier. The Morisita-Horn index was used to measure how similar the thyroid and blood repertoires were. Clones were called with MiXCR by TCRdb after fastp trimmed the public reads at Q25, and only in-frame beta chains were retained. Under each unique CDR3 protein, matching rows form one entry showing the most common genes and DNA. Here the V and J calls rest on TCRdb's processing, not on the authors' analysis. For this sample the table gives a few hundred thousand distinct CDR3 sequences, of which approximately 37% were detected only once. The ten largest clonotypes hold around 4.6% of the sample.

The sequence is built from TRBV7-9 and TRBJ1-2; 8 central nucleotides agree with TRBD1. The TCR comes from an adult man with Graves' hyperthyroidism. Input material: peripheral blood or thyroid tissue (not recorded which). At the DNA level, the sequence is TGTGCCAGCAGCTTAGGAACGGGGCAGGGGGCGAACTATGGCTACACCTTC. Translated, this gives CASSLGTGQGANYGYTF. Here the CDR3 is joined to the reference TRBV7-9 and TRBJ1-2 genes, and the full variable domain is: DTGVSQNPRHKITKRGQNVTFRCDPISEHNRLYWYRQTLGQGPEFLTYFQNEAQLEKSRLLSDRFSAERPKGSFSTLEIQRTEQGDSAMYLCASSLGTGQGANYGYTFGSGTRLTVV.